This entry features one T cell receptor (beta chain) sequence. The antigen is unknown. This donor's CMV serostatus is unrecorded. This sample was taken from a study of cytomegalovirus exposure and HLA in healthy donors. Study observations and caveats: Segments of the TCR beta V type were, in most cases, productive about 90% or about 30% of the time in an earlier analysis.

The primer mix had 60 Vbeta and 13 Jbeta primers. Clones were read by immunoSEQ multiplex PCR, and TCRdb kept only the in-frame ones, dropping some. The sample lists about 94,000 clones, roughly 86% occurring once. Sample: PBMCs. The TCR originated in a human donor in good health.

The CDR3 is CASRRGLAGYEQYF. The DNA of the CDR3 is TGTGCCAGCAGGAGGGGACTAGCGGGCTACGAGCAGTACTTC. The rearrangement joins TRBV2 to TRBJ2-7; 12 bases align to TRBD2. CDR1 is SNHLY and CDR2 is FYNNEI in the germline V gene. The CDR3 spans 14 residues. Trimming cost V 6 bases and J 3 bases; bases outside gene matches: 3.